This TCR beta chain is drawn from a study of technical replicates of blood from a handful of donors. The germline CDR1 and CDR2 sequences are MNHEY and SVGAGI. Trimming removed 0 bases at V and 6 bases at J, with 8 bases between. This CDR3 has 13 amino acids. Profiled with immunoSEQ multiplex PCR; TCRdb holds only in-frame clones, not every one. The sample includes under 75,000 clones, about 94% of them seen just once. This clonotype originated in a human donor in good health. Sequenced: T cells isolated from PBMCs. This chain connects TRBV6-5 to TRBJ1-2; weak D call: TRBD1 (6 bases). The CDR3 here is CASSYSEGDGYTF. The CDR3 DNA reads as TGTGCCAGCAGTTACTCTGAGGGGGATGGCTACACCTTC.